This T cell receptor (beta chain) stems from a study of CD8 T cells in Susac syndrome. RNA in amounts of roughly 0.45 to 1 ug was reverse transcribed with random hexamers. TCRdb ran MiXCR on the immunoSEQ multiplex PCR reads and lists one entry per CDR3 protein. This sample has about 73,000 distinct CDR3 sequences, with around 96% found just once. Notes on the study in general: An acknowledgment was made by the study that its TCR sequencing and HLA analysis involved relatively few individuals.

Note on this clonotype: Its antigen is unknown.

CDR1 and CDR2 from the germline V gene are SGHDT and YYEEEE. V was clipped by 3 bases and J by 7 bases; unmatched bases: 9. This CDR3 comprises 17 residues. The authors carried out high-throughput sequencing of TCR beta. They applied it to CD8+ and CD4+ T cells obtained from blood. The specimen was CD8+ T cells from PBMCs. This receptor was identified in a human donor with multiple sclerosis. The chain links TRBV5-6 to TRBJ2-2; 13 bases are a match to TRBD2. The CDR3 DNA is TGTGCCAGCAGCTCCGTCGGGACTAGCGGGGATGGCGGGGAGCTGTTTTTT. Its translation is CASSSVGTSGDGGELFF.